The TCR beta chain under discussion was sequenced for a study of post-analysis software for immune sequencing data. Study details: The disease courses covered relapsing-remitting, secondary progressive and progressive-relapsing multiple sclerosis. Broader study findings: Compared with controls, patients had more of 4 to 6 TRBV segments, including TRBV5-6, TRBV5-1 and TRBV20-1. When the samples were clustered directly with F measure, those that had been prepared in the same batch showed strong co-clustering. People with multiple sclerosis had a significantly lower normalized Chao1 diversity than controls did.

Turning to this clonotype: As yet, its antigen is unknown.

V was trimmed by 6 bases and J by 7 bases, leaving 16 bases between them. Germline CDR1 MNHEY, CDR2 SVGAGI. The CDR3 sequence is 15 residues long. Prepared libraries of TCR beta cDNA carried unique molecular identifiers. Approximately 0.5 million cDNA molecules were recovered from an input of 1 to 10 million T cells. TCRdb re-analysed the PCR reads in MiXCR, keeping a single row per CDR3 protein. The data contain 500,000 to 600,000 distinct CDR3 sequences, 44% of them singletons. The chain has TRBV6-5 and TRBJ1-6; possibly TRBD1 for D (6 bases). The sample taken for sequencing was blood. The clonotype comes from a girl aged 10 to 17 with multiple sclerosis. CDR3 in DNA: TGTGCCAGCAGCCCCAGGGGCCCGTGGAATTCACCCCTCCACTTT. Residues: CASSPRGPWNSPLHF.